A single sample gave rise to the 11 T cell receptor beta chains below, sequenced in a study of PD-L1 blockade in urothelial cancer. Time point noted: peripheral blood 6 weeks after treatment start. The data were produced by immunoSEQ multiplex PCR, yet TCRdb's version contains in-frame clones alone and is incomplete. In the table there are around 49,000 clones, approximately 82% of which are singletons. Source: PBMCs, taken around atezolizumab (anti-PD-L1) treatment. The receptor source for this set is a man between 60 and 75 years old with urothelial cancer.

V and J are TRBV5-1 and TRBJ2-1, with D possibly TRBD2 on 5 matching bases. Trimming left V 5 bases short and J 4 bases short, with 16 bases between. CDR1 and CDR2 from the germline V gene are SGHRS and YFSETQ. The CDR3 loop spans 15 amino acids. CDR3 sequence (DNA): TGCGCCAGCAGAAGGAGTCGAGCGGCTTACAATGAGCAGTTCTTC. This sequence encodes CASRRSRAAYNEQFF.

The chain uses TRBV18 and TRBJ1-1; 7 bases agree with TRBD1. Trimming removed 3 bases from V and 0 bases from J; junction bases left unmatched: 7. This CDR3 region has 16 residues. Germline V gives CDR1 KGHSH, CDR2 LQKENI. This CDR3 reads CASSPQKTGLNTEAFF. As DNA, the CDR3 is TGTGCCAGCTCACCCCAAAAGACAGGGTTGAACACTGAAGCTTTCTTT.

The rearrangement joins TRBV5-1 to TRBJ2-3, with TRBD2 matching 7 bases. Germline V lookup: CDR1 SGHRS, CDR2 YFSETQ. CDR3 length: 15 amino acids. V trimming: 0 bases; J trimming: 2 bases; junction bases outside the gene matches: 3. The CDR3 nucleotides read TGCGCCAGCAGCTTGGCTGGGGACTACACAGATACGCAGTATTTT. This encodes CASSLAGDYTDTQYF.

The CDR3 nucleotides read TGTGCCAGCAGCCTGGGAGGCCTCTACAATGAGCAGTTCTTC. It specifies CASSLGGLYNEQFF. The rearrangement joins TRBV5-6 to TRBJ2-1, with D possibly matching TRBD2 (6 bases). Germline V gene sequence: CDR1 SGHDT, CDR2 YYEEEE. Trimming removed 4 bases at V and 3 bases at J, with 11 bases between. The CDR3 spans 14 residues.

The CDR3 DNA reads TGTGCCAGCAGCGTTAGCGGCCCGAACACCGGGGAGCTGTTTTTT. Translated, it gives CASSVSGPNTGELFF. The chain joins TRBV7-8 to TRBJ2-2; a possible D gene is TRBD2 (6 bases). CDR3 length: 15 residues. Trimming stripped 5 bases from V and 0 bases from J, with 10 bases between. The germline gives CDR1 SGHVS, CDR2 FQNEAQ.

This chain connects TRBV28 to TRBJ2-1; 7 nucleotides agree with TRBD2. CDR1 and CDR2 from the germline V gene are MDHEN and SYDVKM. The CDR3 has 13 residues. V was clipped by 6 bases and J by 10 bases; unmatched bases: 9. DNA of the CDR3: TGTGCCAGCAGCCCGGGGGGTGCGGGCGAGCAGTTCTTC. Translation gives CASSPGGAGEQFF.

The sample holds one count of this clone. The gene calls are TRBV21-1 and TRBJ1-2; the table's TRBD1 call for D was not verified on the DNA. TRBV21-1 is recorded as a pseudogene. This CDR3 is 14 amino acids long. In DNA form, the CDR3 reads TGTGCCAGCAGCAAAGAAAGACATCTCTATGGCTACACCTTC. It encodes CASSKERHLYGYTF.

V and J are TRBV4-3 and TRBJ2-2, with TRBD2 matching over 7 bases. Germline CDR1 and CDR2: LGHNA and YSLEER. The junction had 0 bases not matched to a gene; V was cut back by 4 bases and J by 7 bases. CDR3 length: 12 amino acids. The CDR3 protein is CASSPGGGELFF. The CDR3 coding sequence is TGCGCCAGCAGCCCGGGAGGCGGGGAGCTGTTTTTT.

This clone appeared once. This chain connects TRBV19 to TRBJ2-3; 13 bases align to TRBD2. CDR3 length: 15 amino acids. J gave up 5 bases and V 7 bases, and 6 bases lay outside the gene matches. The germline CDR1 and CDR2 sequences are LNHDA and SQIVND (reference sequence). The CDR3 DNA sequence: TGTGCCAGTAACAAACTAGCGGGAGGGATAGATACGCAGTATTTT. Encoded protein: CASNKLAGGIDTQYF.

The genes are TRBV6-5 and TRBJ2-7, with D perhaps matching TRBD2 (5 bases). The CDR3 is 12 residues long. V dropped 6 bases and J dropped 4 bases, with 10 bases sitting between them. Germline CDR1 is MNHEY and CDR2 is SVGAGI. The CDR3 DNA sequence: TGTGCCAGCAGAGCCACTAGATACGAGCAGTACTTC. It specifies CASRATRYEQYF.

The J gene is TRBJ2-1, the V gene TRBV6-5; possibly TRBD1 for D (6 bases). Trimming stripped 4 bases from V and 9 bases from J, with 10 bases between. This CDR3 comprises 12 residues. Germline assignment: CDR1 MNHEY and CDR2 SVGAGI. The CDR3 is CASSFSGAEQFF. DNA of the CDR3: TGTGCCAGCAGTTTTTCAGGGGCTGAGCAGTTCTTC.